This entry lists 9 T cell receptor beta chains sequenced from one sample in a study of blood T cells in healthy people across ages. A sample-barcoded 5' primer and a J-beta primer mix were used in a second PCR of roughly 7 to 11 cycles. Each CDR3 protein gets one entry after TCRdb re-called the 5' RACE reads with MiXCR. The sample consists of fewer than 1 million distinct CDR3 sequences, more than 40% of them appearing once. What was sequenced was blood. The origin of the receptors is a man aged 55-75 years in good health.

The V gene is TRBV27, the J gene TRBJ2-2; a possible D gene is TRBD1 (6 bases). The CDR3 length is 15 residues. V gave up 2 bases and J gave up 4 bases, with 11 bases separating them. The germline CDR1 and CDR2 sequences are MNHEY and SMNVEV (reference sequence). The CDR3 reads CASSLTTGSTGELFF. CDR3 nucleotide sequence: TGTGCCAGCAGTTTAACCACAGGGAGCACCGGGGAGCTGTTTTTT.

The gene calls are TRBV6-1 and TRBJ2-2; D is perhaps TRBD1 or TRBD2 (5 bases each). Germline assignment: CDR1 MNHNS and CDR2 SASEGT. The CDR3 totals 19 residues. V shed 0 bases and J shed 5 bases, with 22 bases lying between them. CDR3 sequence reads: CASSEAYGAGTRWTGELFF. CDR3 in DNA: TGTGCCAGCAGTGAAGCTTATGGCGCAGGGACCCGATGGACCGGGGAGCTGTTTTTT.

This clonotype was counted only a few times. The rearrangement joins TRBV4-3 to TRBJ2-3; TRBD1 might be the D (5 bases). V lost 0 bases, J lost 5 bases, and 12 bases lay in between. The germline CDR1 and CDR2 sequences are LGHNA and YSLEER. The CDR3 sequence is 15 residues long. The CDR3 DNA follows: TGCGCCAGCAGCCAAGAATCAGGGCCCCTAGATACGCAGTATTTT. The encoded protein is CASSQESGPLDTQYF.

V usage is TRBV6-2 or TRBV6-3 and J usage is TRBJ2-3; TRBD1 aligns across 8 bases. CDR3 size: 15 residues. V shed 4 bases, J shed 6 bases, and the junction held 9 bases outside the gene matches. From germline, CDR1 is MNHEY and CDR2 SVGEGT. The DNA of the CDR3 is TGTGCCAGCAGTTCCGGACAGGGTTTAGGGGATACGCAGTATTTT. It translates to CASSSGQGLGDTQYF.

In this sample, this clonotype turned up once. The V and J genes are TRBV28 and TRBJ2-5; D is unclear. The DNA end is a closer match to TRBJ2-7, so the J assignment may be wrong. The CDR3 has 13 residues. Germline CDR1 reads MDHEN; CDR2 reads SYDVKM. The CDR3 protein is CASSLSRSNEQYF. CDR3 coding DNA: TGTGCCAGCAGTTTGAGTCGTAGTAACGAGCAGTACTTC.

CDR3 nucleotide sequence: TGTGCCAGCAGCTCAACAGGGGTTGCTGAAGCTTTCTTT. Protein: CASSSTGVAEAFF. This sequence joins TRBV7-9 and TRBJ1-1, with 7 bases matching TRBD1. This CDR3 has 13 amino acids. The J segment lost 6 bases and the V segment lost 4 bases, leaving 5 bases of the junction unmatched. Germline V lookup: CDR1 SEHNR, CDR2 FQNEAQ (reference sequence).

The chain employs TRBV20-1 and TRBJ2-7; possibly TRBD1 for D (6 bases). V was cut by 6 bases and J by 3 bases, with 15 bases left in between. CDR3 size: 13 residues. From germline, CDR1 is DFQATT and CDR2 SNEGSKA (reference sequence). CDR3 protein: CSAADRNIYEQYF. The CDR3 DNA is TGCAGTGCCGCGGACAGAAACATCTACGAGCAGTACTTC.

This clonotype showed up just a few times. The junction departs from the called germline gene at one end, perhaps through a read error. The CDR3 is CASSLGQGQGYEQYF. The CDR3 region has the DNA TGTGCCAGCAGTTTAGGTCAGGGACAGGGCTACGAGCAGTACTTC. V and J are TRBV7-2 and TRBJ2-7; 9 positions match TRBD1. This CDR3 is built from 15 residues. Germline lookup yields CDR1 SGHTA and CDR2 FQGNSA.

The CDR3 loop reads CASSNMIPDGEAFF. DNA for the CDR3: TGTGCCAGCAGTAATATGATCCCGGATGGTGAAGCTTTCTTT. V usage is TRBV28 and J usage is TRBJ1-1; D unresolved. The germline V gene has CDR1 MDHEN and CDR2 SYDVKM. Trimming left V 5 bases short and J 7 bases short, with 17 bases between. This CDR3 is 14 amino acids long.